This T cell receptor beta chain originates from a study of beta chain features in type 1 diabetes. Germline CDR1 MNHNS, CDR2 SASEGT. The CDR3 has 13 amino acids. CD4+ naive, central memory, regulatory and stem cell-like memory cells were sorted via CD45RO/CCR7/CD25/CD127/CD95/CD27. Expressed TCRB transcripts were sequenced, since all the RNA that had been isolated was reverse transcribed. The assay was immunoSEQ multiplex PCR, and TCRdb's table has in-frame clones only and misses some. The sample lists just over 600,000 clones; 15% to 17% were seen once. This clone was counted only a few times. Its antigen is not known. Whole-study findings and limits: A closer apparent resemblance between naive, central memory and Treg TCRB repertoires was seen in patients than in healthy donors.

The chain employs TRBV6-1 and TRBJ2-5; 7 bases line up with TRBD2. The source material was naive CD4+ T cells from blood. The receptor comes from a man between 18 and 29 years old in good health. The CDR3 region has the DNA TGTGTGGGTGGAGCGGGGAACCAAGAGACCCAGTACTTC. It translates to CVGGAGNQETQYF.